Listed below are T cell receptor beta chains from one sample, sequenced in a study of blood T cells in healthy people across ages. TCRdb independently ran MiXCR on the 5' RACE reads; one entry per CDR3 protein. This table holds 550,000 to 750,000 distinct CDR3 sequences, under 25% found once. The sample taken for sequencing was blood. The receptor set was obtained from a man between 65 and 85 years old in good health. CDR3s include the opening cysteine and the closing phenylalanine or tryptophan. Fields, in order: V gene, clone size, D gene, J gene, CDR3 protein, CDR3 DNA. D genes are given only for firm matches. A clone size is listed for some rows: how often the clone was seen (once, few, many), or a class if it is expanded.

>TRBV9|few|-|TRBJ2-1
CASSAVGQGGYEQFF
TGTGCCAGCAGCGCCGTCGGGCAGGGGGGATATGAGCAGTTCTTC
>TRBV5-1|-|TRBD1|TRBJ2-1
CASSGDRGIYEQFF
TGCGCCAGTAGCGGGGACAGGGGAATTTATGAGCAGTTCTTC
>TRBV7-2|few|TRBD2|TRBJ2-7
CASSASSGTSGYEQYF
TGTGCCAGCAGCGCAAGTTCCGGGACTAGCGGCTACGAGCAGTACTTC
>TRBV5-5|few|TRBD2|TRBJ2-5
CASSPPSSLAGVGETQYF
TGTGCCAGCAGCCCGCCCAGTAGTCTAGCGGGAGTTGGCGAGACCCAGTACTTC
>TRBV3-1|-|-|TRBJ2-2
CASSQGHPIRDGTGELFF
TGTGCCAGCAGCCAAGGACATCCAATCAGGGACGGCACCGGGGAGCTGTTTTTT
>TRBV2|few|-|TRBJ2-5
CASSEAPRVQTQYF
TGTGCCAGCAGTGAAGCGCCGAGGGTACAGACCCAGTACTTC
>TRBV6-5|-|TRBD2|TRBJ2-7
CASSYGLAGDSYEQYF
TGTGCCAGCAGTTACGGGCTAGCGGGAGACTCCTACGAGCAGTACTTC
>TRBV29-1|-|-|TRBJ1-1
CSVENGEAFF
TGCAGCGTTGAGAACGGTGAAGCTTTCTTT
>TRBV2|-|-|TRBJ2-7
CASTRSYEQYF
TGTGCCAGCACGAGGTCCTACGAGCAGTACTTC
>TRBV4-1|-|-|TRBJ2-7
CASSPLGGIPYEQYF
TGCGCCAGCAGCCCCCTGGGCGGGATCCCCTACGAGCAGTACTTC
>TRBV5-5|few|TRBD2|TRBJ2-1
CASSSIAGVSYNEQFF
TGTGCCAGCAGCTCTATAGCGGGAGTCTCCTACAATGAGCAGTTCTTC
>TRBV5-1|many|TRBD1|TRBJ2-7
CASSLTKRTGGYYEQYF
TGCGCCAGCAGCTTGACCAAAAGGACAGGGGGCTACTACGAGCAGTACTTC
>TRBV6-6|few|-|TRBJ2-6
CASRYPAEPSGANVLTF
TGTGCCAGCAGATACCCAGCGGAGCCCTCTGGGGCCAACGTCCTGACTTTC
>TRBV7-2|-|TRBD2|TRBJ2-5
CASSKVVGGSFYGQETQYF
TGTGCCAGCAGCAAAGTCGTGGGAGGGAGCTTCTATGGCCAAGAGACCCAGTACTTC
>TRBV5-1|few|-|TRBJ2-1
CASSLVQGPDNEQFF
TGCGCCAGCAGCTTGGTACAGGGACCTGACAATGAGCAGTTCTTC
>TRBV14|-|TRBD1|TRBJ2-7
CASSPLGQGFPYEQYF
TGTGCCAGCAGCCCCCTGGGACAGGGGTTTCCCTACGAGCAGTACTTC
>TRBV14|few|-|TRBJ1-5
CASSHLRRGRQPQHF
TGTGCCAGCAGCCATCTTAGGAGGGGACGGCAGCCCCAGCATTTT
>TRBV10-3|many|-|TRBJ1-1
CAISDSSGTEAFF
TGTGCCATCAGTGACTCCTCGGGCACTGAAGCTTTCTTT
>TRBV5-1|few|-|TRBJ2-7
CASSLMDKAYEQYF
TGCGCCAGCAGCCTGATGGACAAGGCCTACGAGCAGTACTTC
>TRBV18|few|TRBD1|TRBJ2-5
CASSQDRDETQYF
TGTGCCAGCTCACAGGACAGGGATGAGACCCAGTACTTC
>TRBV4-1|once|-|TRBJ2-3
CASSQERGFSTDTQYF
TGCGCCAGCAGCCAAGAACGCGGGTTTAGCACAGATACGCAGTATTTT
>TRBV20-1|-|TRBD2|TRBJ2-3
CSASGRLAGRDTQYF
TGCAGTGCTAGTGGTCGACTAGCGGGACGAGATACGCAGTATTTT
>TRBV28|-|-|TRBJ2-5
CASTHVRTETQYF
TGTGCCAGCACCCATGTGAGGACAGAGACCCAGTACTTC
>TRBV5-1|few|-|TRBJ2-2
CASSPRAEAGELFF
TGCGCCAGCAGCCCCCGGGCCGAGGCCGGGGAGCTGTTTTTT
>TRBV7-7|-|-|TRBJ2-5
CASSPLQGTPIKTQYF
TGTGCTAGCAGCCCCCTACAGGGTACTCCAATAAAGACCCAGTACTTC
>TRBV19|-|-|TRBJ2-7
CASSLSTADGISSYEQYF
TGTGCCAGTAGTCTTTCAACGGCAGACGGTATTAGCTCCTACGAGCAGTACTTC
>TRBV15|-|-|TRBJ2-1
CATSPKGRSSYNEQFF
TGTGCCACCAGTCCTAAGGGGCGGAGCTCCTACAATGAGCAGTTCTTC
>TRBV10-3|-|TRBD2|TRBJ2-7
CAISDDGRTLYEQYF
TGTGCCATCAGTGACGACGGGAGGACACTCTACGAGCAGTACTTC
>TRBV6-5|-|TRBD1|TRBJ1-1
CASSYTQGVEAFF
TGTGCCAGCAGTTACACCCAGGGGGTTGAAGCTTTCTTT
>TRBV5-1|few|-|TRBJ2-3
CASSGIGTGDTQYF
TGCGCCAGCAGCGGGATCGGGACGGGAGATACGCAGTATTTT
>TRBV13|few|TRBD2|TRBJ2-5
CASSDGLAETQYF
TGTGCCAGCAGCGATGGACTAGCGGAGACCCAGTACTTC
>TRBV7-6|few|TRBD2|TRBJ2-1
CASSIGLGGNNEQFF
TGTGCCAGCAGCATCGGACTAGGAGGCAACAATGAGCAGTTCTTC